The TCR beta chain described here comes from a study of T cells after yellow fever vaccination. As for the study in general: SMART-Seq v4 Ultra Low Input prepared the low-cell-number fractions.

The V gene lost 0 bases and the J gene lost 5 bases, with 10 bases spanning the gap. The CDR3 has 14 residues. Germline V gene data show CDR1 as LGHNA and CDR2 as YSLEER. A note on this clonotype: Its antigen is currently unknown.

TCRdb processed the 5' RACE reads anew with MiXCR; each CDR3 protein has one entry. The sample includes approximately 260,000 distinct CDR3 sequences, about 5.2% of them seen just once. Study findings and constraints: Contamination by abundant bulk-population clonotypes could be present in FACS-sorted repertoires. A limited proportion of clonotypes was detected within both the CD4 and CD8 compartments.

The chain uses TRBV4-3 and TRBJ1-2; no firm D call. Sequences were derived from CD4+ T cells sorted from PBMCs, sampled on the day of the yellow fever booster vaccination. The origin of this receptor is a man between 18 and 35 years old who received the YFV17D yellow fever vaccine. The CDR3 bases are TGCGCCAGCAGCCAAGAGGGCCAGGTTTATGGCTACACCTTC. Translated, it gives CASSQEGQVYGYTF.